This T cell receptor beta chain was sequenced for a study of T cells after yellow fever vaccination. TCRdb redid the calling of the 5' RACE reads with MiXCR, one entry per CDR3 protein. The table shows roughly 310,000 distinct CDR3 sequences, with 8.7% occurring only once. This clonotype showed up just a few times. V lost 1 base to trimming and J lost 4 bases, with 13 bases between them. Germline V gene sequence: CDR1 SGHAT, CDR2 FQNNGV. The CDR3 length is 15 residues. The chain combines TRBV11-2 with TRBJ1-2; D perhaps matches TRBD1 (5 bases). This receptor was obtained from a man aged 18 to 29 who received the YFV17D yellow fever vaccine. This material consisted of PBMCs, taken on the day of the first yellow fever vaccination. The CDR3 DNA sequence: TGTGCCAGCAGCTTAGCCCCAGGGTTACCCTATGGCTACACCTTC. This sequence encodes CASSLAPGLPYGYTF.